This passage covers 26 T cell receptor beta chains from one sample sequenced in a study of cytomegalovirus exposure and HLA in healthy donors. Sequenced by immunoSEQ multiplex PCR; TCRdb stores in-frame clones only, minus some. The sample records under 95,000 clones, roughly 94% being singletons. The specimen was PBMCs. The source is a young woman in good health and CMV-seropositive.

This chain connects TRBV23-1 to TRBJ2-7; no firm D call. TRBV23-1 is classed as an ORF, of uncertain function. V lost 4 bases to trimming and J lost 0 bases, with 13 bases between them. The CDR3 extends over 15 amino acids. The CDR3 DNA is TGCGCCAGCAGTCTAGTTAAAAGGAGCTCCTACGAGCAGTACTTC. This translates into CASSLVKRSSYEQYF.

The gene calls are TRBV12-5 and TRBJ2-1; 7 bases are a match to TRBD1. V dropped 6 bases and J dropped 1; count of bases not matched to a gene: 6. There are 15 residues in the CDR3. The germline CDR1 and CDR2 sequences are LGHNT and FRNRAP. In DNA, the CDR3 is TGTGCTAGTGGGACAGGGAGCGGTTCCTACAATGAGCAGTTCTTC. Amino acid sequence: CASGTGSGSYNEQFF. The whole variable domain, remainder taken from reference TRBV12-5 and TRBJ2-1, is DARVTQTPRHKVTEMGQEVTMRCQPILGHNTVFWYRQTMMQGLELLAYFRNRAPLDDSGMPKDRFSAEMPDATLATLKIQPSEPRDSAVYFCASGTGSGSYNEQFFGPGTRLTVL.

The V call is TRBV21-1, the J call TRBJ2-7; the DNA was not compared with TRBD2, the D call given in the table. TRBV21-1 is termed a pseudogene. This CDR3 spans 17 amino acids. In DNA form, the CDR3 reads TGTGCCAGCAGCAAGGCCCTTTCTAGCGGGAGTGTGGACGAGCAGTACTTC. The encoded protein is CASSKALSSGSVDEQYF.

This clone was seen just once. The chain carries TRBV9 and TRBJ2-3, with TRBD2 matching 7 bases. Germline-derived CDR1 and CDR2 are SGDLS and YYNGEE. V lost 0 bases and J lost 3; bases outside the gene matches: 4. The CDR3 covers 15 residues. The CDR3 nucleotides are TGTGCCAGCAGCGTAGGAGGTAGCGGGACAGATACGCAGTATTTT. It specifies CASSVGGSGTDTQYF.

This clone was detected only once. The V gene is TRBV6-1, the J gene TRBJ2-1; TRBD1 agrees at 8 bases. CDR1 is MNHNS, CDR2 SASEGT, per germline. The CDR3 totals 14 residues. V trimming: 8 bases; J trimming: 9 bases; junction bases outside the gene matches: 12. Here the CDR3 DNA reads TGTGCCAGCGATATACAGGGGGATATGGGTGAGCAGTTCTTC. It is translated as CASDIQGDMGEQFF.

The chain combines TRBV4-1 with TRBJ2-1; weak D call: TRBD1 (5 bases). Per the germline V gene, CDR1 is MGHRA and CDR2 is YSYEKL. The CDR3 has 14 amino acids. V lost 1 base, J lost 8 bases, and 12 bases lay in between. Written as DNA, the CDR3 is TGCGCCAGCAGCCAAGGCCAGGGTAGGGATGAGCAGTTCTTC. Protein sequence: CASSQGQGRDEQFF.

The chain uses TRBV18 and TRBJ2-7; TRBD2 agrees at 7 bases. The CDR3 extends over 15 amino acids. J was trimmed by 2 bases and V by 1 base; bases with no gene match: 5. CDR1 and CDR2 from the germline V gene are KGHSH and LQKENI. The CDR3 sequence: CASSPRSGLAYEQYF. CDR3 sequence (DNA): TGTGCCAGCTCACCACGTTCAGGACTAGCCTACGAGCAGTACTTC.

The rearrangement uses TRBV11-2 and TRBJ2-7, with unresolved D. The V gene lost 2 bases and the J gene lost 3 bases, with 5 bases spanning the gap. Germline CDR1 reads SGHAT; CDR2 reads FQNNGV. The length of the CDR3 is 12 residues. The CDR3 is CASSLLGYEQYF. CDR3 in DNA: TGTGCCAGCAGCTTACTCGGCTACGAGCAGTACTTC.

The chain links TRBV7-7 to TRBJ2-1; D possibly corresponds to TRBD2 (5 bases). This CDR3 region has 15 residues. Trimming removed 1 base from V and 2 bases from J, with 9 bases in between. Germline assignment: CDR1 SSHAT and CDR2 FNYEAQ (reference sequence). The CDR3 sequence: CASSLGVGAYNEQFF. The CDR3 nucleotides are TGTGCCAGCAGCTTAGGGGTGGGAGCCTACAATGAGCAGTTCTTC.

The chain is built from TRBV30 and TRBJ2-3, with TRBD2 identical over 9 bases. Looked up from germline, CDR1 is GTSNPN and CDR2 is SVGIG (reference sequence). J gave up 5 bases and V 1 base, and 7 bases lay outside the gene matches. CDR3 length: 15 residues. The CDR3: CAWSAGGGGLDTQYF. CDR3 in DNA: TGTGCCTGGAGTGCGGGCGGGGGGGGGCTAGATACGCAGTATTTT.

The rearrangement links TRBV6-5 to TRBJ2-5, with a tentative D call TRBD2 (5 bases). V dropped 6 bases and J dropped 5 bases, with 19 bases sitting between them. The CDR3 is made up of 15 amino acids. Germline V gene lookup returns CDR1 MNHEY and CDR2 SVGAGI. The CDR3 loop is CASRLSLNREETQYF. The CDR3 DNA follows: TGTGCCAGCAGGCTATCCTTAAATAGGGAGGAGACCCAGTACTTC.

For the CDR3, the DNA is TGCGCCAGCAGCTTGGCCGACAGGGCTCCCCTCCACTTT. This gives the protein CASSLADRAPLHF. This chain links TRBV5-1 with TRBJ1-6, with TRBD1 matching 7 bases. J lost 13 bases, V lost 0 bases, and 4 bases had no gene match. Germline lookup yields CDR1 SGHRS and CDR2 YFSETQ. This CDR3 is built from 13 residues.

In DNA form, the CDR3 reads TGTGCCAGCAGCAGTCGCGGGACCCACGAGCAGTACTTC. Translated, it gives CASSSRGTHEQYF. The V and J genes are TRBV5-4 and TRBJ2-7; a weak D match, TRBD2 (6 bases). Germline assignment: CDR1 SGHNT and CDR2 YYREEE (reference sequence). V gave up 4 bases and J gave up 5 bases, with 13 bases separating them. The CDR3 has 13 amino acids.

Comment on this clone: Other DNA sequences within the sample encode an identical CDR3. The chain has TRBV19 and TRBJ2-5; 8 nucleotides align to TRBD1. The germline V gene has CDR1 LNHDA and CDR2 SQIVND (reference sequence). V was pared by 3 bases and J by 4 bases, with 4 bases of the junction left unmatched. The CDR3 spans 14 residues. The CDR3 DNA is TGTGCCAGTAGTATCACAGGGGGGACAGAGACCCAGTACTTC. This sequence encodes CASSITGGTETQYF.

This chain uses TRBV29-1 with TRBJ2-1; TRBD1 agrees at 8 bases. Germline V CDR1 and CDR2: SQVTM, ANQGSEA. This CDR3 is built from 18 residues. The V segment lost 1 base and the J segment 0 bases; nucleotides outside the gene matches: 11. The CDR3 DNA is TGCAGCGTTGAAGGGGGGGTTCTACAGGGGGACTCCTACAATGAGCAGTTCTTC. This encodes CSVEGGVLQGDSYNEQFF.

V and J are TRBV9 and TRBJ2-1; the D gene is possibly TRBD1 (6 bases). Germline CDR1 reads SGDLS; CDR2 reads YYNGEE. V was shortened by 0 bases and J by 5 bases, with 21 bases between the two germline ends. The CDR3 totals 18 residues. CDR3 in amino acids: CASSVATSWGPKHNEQFF. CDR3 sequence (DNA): TGTGCCAGCAGCGTAGCTACGTCGTGGGGGCCGAAACACAATGAGCAGTTCTTC.

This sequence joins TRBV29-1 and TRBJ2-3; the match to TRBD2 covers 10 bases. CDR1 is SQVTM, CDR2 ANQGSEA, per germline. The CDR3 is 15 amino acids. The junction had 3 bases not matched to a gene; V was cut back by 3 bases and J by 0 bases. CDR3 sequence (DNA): TGCAGCGTTGACGGGACTAGCGCGAGCACAGATACGCAGTATTTT. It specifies CSVDGTSASTDTQYF.

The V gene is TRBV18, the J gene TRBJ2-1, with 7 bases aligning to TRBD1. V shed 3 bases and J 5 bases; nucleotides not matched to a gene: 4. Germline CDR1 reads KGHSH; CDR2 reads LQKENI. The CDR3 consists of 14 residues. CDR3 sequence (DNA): TGTGCCAGCTCACCTCAGACAGGGAACAATGAGCAGTTCTTC. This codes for CASSPQTGNNEQFF.

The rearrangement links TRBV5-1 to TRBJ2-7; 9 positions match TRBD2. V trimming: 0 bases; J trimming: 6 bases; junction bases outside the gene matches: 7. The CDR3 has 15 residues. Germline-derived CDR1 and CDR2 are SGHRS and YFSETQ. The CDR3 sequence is CASSLVAGEGFEQYF. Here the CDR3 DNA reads TGCGCCAGCAGCTTGGTAGCGGGAGAAGGTTTCGAGCAGTACTTC. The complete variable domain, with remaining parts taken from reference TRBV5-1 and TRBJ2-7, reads KAGVTQTPRYLIKTRGQQVTLSCSPISGHRSVSWYQQTPGQGLQFLFEYFSETQRNKGNFPGRFSGRQFSNSRSEMNVSTLELGDSALYLCASSLVAGEGFEQYFGPGTRLTVT.

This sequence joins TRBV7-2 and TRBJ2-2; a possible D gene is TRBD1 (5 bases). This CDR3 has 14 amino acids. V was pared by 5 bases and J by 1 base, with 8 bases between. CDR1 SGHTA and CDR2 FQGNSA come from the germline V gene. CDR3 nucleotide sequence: TGTGCCAGCAGCCAGGGTTGGAACACCGGGGAGCTGTTTTTT. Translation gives CASSQGWNTGELFF.

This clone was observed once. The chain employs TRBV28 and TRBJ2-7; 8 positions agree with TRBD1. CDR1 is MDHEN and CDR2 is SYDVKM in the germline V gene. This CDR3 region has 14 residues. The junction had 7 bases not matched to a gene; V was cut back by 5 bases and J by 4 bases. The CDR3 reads CASSLRQGWYEQYF. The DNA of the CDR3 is TGTGCCAGCAGTCTCCGACAGGGGTGGTACGAGCAGTACTTC.

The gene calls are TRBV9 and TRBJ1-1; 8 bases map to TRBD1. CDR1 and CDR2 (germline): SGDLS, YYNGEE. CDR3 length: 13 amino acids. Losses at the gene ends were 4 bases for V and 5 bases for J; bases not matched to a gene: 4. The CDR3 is CASSQGASTEAFF. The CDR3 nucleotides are TGTGCCAGCAGCCAGGGGGCGAGTACTGAAGCTTTCTTT.

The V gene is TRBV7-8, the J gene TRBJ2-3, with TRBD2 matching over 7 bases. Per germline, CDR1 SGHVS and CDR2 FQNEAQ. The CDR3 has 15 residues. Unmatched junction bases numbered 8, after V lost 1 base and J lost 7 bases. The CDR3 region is CASSLGTGGGNTQYF. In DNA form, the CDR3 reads TGTGCCAGCAGCTTAGGTACGGGAGGAGGGAATACGCAGTATTTT.

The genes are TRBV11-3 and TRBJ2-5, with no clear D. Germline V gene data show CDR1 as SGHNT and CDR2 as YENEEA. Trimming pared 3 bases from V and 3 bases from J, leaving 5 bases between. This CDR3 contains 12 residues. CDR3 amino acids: CASSLIEETQYF. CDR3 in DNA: TGTGCCAGCAGCTTGATAGAAGAGACCCAGTACTTC. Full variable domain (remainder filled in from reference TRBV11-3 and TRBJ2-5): EAGVVQSPRYKIIEKKQPVAFWCNPISGHNTLYWYLQNLGQGPELLIRYENEEAVDDSQLPKDRFSAERLKGVDSTLKIQPAELGDSAVYLCASSLIEETQYFGPGTRLLVL.

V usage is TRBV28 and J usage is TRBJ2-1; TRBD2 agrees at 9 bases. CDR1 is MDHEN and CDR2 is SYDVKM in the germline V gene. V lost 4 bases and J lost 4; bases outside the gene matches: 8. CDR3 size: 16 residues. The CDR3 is CASSSPAGGRYNEQFF. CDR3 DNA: TGTGCCAGCAGTTCCCCCGCGGGGGGGCGATACAATGAGCAGTTCTTC.

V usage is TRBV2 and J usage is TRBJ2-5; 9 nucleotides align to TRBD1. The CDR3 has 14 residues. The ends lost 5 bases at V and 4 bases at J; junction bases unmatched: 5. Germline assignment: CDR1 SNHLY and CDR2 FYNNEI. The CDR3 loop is CASSPYRGRETQYF. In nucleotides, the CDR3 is TGTGCCAGCAGTCCCTACAGGGGGCGAGAGACCCAGTACTTC.